Listed below are T cell receptor beta chains from one sample, sequenced in a study of cytomegalovirus exposure and HLA in healthy donors. The data were produced by immunoSEQ multiplex PCR, yet TCRdb's version contains in-frame clones alone and is incomplete. The sample totals 110,000 to 150,000 clones. Sequencing input: PBMCs. All receptors derive from a male donor in good health and CMV-seronegative. The CDR3 runs from the conserved cysteine through the conserved F or W. The D gene is left open where the match is weak.

v_call,d_call,j_call,cdr3_aa,cdr3_nt
TRBV19,TRBD1,TRBJ2-5,CASRAPGQGRETQYF,TGTGCCAGTAGGGCCCCGGGACAGGGGAGGGAGACCCAGTACTTC
TRBV28,TRBD1,TRBJ1-2,CASSSPSGTDYGYTF,TGTGCCAGCAGTTCTCCCTCCGGGACAGACTATGGCTACACCTTC
TRBV5-4,TRBD2,TRBJ2-1,CASSLGLAGGRYNEQFF,TGTGCCAGCAGCCTGGGACTAGCGGGAGGGCGCTACAATGAGCAGTTCTTC
TRBV6-1,TRBD1,TRBJ1-1,CATPGTGGLTEAFF,TGTGCCACCCCCGGGACAGGGGGCCTCACTGAAGCTTTCTTT
TRBV27,TRBD1,TRBJ1-2,CASSRTGYGYTF,TGTGCCAGCAGTCGGACAGGGTATGGCTACACCTTC
TRBV7-9,TRBD2,TRBJ2-1,CASSPTGRVEHEQFF,TGTGCCAGCAGCCCGACGGGGAGGGTTGAGCATGAGCAGTTCTTC
TRBV9,-,TRBJ2-3,CASSGPGLFTDTQYF,TGTGCCAGCAGCGGGCCGGGACTTTTCACAGATACGCAGTATTTT
TRBV7-9,-,TRBJ2-7,CASSLGLPMEQYF,TGTGCCAGCAGCTTGGGACTCCCGATGGAGCAGTACTTC
TRBV6-1,TRBD2,TRBJ2-1,CASSEEGLVPQQFF,TGTGCCAGCAGTGAAGAGGGACTAGTTCCGCAGCAGTTCTTC
TRBV5-8,TRBD1,TRBJ1-4,CASSLGTGGFGNEKLFF,TGTGCCAGCAGCTTGGGGACAGGGGGCTTTGGGAATGAAAAACTGTTTTTT
TRBV18,-,TRBJ2-1,CASSPLGVHNEQFF,TGTGCCAGCTCACCACTCGGGGTCCACAATGAGCAGTTCTTC
TRBV6-6,-,TRBJ1-1,CASDLGGAGNTEAFF,TGTGCCAGCGACCTGGGGGGGGCTGGGAACACTGAAGCTTTCTTT
TRBV29-1,TRBD1,TRBJ2-7,CSVLQGAVSYEQYF,TGCAGCGTTCTACAGGGGGCAGTCAGCTACGAGCAGTACTTC
TRBV27,-,TRBJ1-5,CASSLGMGGNQPQHF,TGTGCCAGCAGTTTAGGGATGGGAGGCAATCAGCCCCAGCATTTT
TRBV7-2,TRBD1,TRBJ1-1,CASSRGQGFAAFF,TGTGCCAGCAGCCGTGGACAGGGTTTCGCGGCTTTCTTT
TRBV4-1,-,TRBJ1-1,CASSHRREDGEAFF,TGCGCCAGCAGCCACCGACGAGAGGATGGAGAAGCTTTCTTT
TRBV30,-,TRBJ1-2,CAWSAGSNYGYTF,TGTGCCTGGAGTGCAGGTTCTAACTATGGCTACACCTTC
TRBV2,TRBD1,TRBJ2-7,CASSDGRTGSYEQYF,TGTGCCAGCAGTGACGGTCGGACAGGCTCCTACGAGCAGTACTTC
TRBV2,-,TRBJ1-2,CASSPYGPGANYGYTF,TGTGCCAGCAGCCCTTACGGGCCAGGGGCGAATTATGGCTACACCTTC
TRBV7-2,-,TRBJ2-7,CASSPVWGDSSYEQYF,TGTGCCAGCAGCCCCGTTTGGGGCGACTCCTCCTACGAGCAGTACTTC
TRBV7-7,-,TRBJ1-5,CASALDEDQPQHF,TGTGCTAGCGCCCTAGACGAGGATCAGCCCCAGCATTTT
TRBV30,TRBD2,TRBJ2-7,CAWSAGLAPSYEQYF,TGTGCCTGGAGTGCCGGACTAGCGCCTTCCTACGAGCAGTACTTC
TRBV19,-,TRBJ1-2,CATSFGGDYGYTF,TGTGCCACCTCGTTTGGGGGCGACTATGGCTACACCTTC
TRBV5-4,TRBD2,TRBJ2-1,CASSPPMAGVEQFF,TGTGCCAGCAGCCCTCCCATGGCGGGAGTGGAGCAGTTCTTC
TRBV7-2,-,TRBJ1-4,CASSPDKTNEKLFF,TGTGCCAGCAGCCCTGACAAAACTAATGAAAAACTGTTTTTT
TRBV7-6,-,TRBJ2-3,CASSLTVTFTDTQYF,TGTGCCAGCAGCTTAACGGTAACCTTCACAGATACGCAGTATTTT
TRBV28,TRBD1,TRBJ1-5,CASSHRGQGMSNQPQHF,TGTGCCAGCAGCCACCGGGGACAGGGTATGAGCAATCAGCCCCAGCATTTT
TRBV4-3,-,TRBJ1-5,CASSQDSGESNQPQHF,TGCGCCAGCAGCCAAGATTCGGGAGAGAGCAATCAGCCCCAGCATTTT
TRBV20-1,-,TRBJ2-2,CSASQTGELFF,TGCAGTGCTTCTCAGACCGGGGAGCTGTTTTTT
TRBV28,TRBD1,TRBJ2-1,CASSSGQGSYNEQFF,TGTGCCAGCAGCTCAGGACAGGGGTCCTACAATGAGCAGTTCTTC
TRBV18,-,TRBJ2-7,CASSPFGGNGEQYF,TGTGCCAGCTCACCATTCGGCGGGAACGGAGAGCAGTACTTC
TRBV10-2,TRBD2,TRBJ2-2,CASSDLRRVASGGSTGELFF,TGCGCCAGCAGTGACCTCCGGAGGGTGGCGAGCGGGGGGTCCACCGGGGAGCTGTTTTTT
TRBV6-5,TRBD2,TRBJ2-2,CASSSPSGNAGELFF,TGTGCCAGCAGTTCGCCTAGCGGGAACGCCGGGGAGCTGTTTTTT
TRBV6-5,-,TRBJ2-5,CASSQKYQETQYF,TGTGCCAGCAGCCAGAAGTATCAAGAGACCCAGTACTTC
TRBV7-9,-,TRBJ2-7,CASSLVGSAFEQYF,TGTGCCAGCAGCTTAGTAGGCAGCGCATTCGAGCAGTACTTC
TRBV5-1,TRBD2,TRBJ2-7,CASSLGGTSREGQYF,TGCGCCAGCAGCTTGGGAGGGACTAGCCGGGAAGGGCAGTACTTC
TRBV19,TRBD1,TRBJ2-7,CASSNRGTYEQYF,TGTGCCAGTAGTAACAGGGGCACCTACGAGCAGTACTTC
TRBV27,-,TRBJ1-1,CASSLFQAMNTEAFF,TGTGCCAGCAGTTTATTCCAGGCCATGAACACTGAAGCTTTCTTT
TRBV15,TRBD2,TRBJ2-3,CATSEGTSRKDTQYF,TGTGCCACCAGCGAAGGGACTAGCAGAAAAGATACGCAGTATTTT
TRBV5-1,TRBD1,TRBJ1-1,CASSTGTGGFKPPGAEAFF,TGCGCCAGCAGCACAGGGACAGGGGGCTTTAAGCCTCCGGGGGCTGAAGCTTTCTTT
TRBV11-3,TRBD1,TRBJ1-5,CASSRTPWTGISTISPQHF,TGTGCCAGCAGTCGAACCCCCTGGACAGGAATATCAACAATCAGCCCCCAGCATTTT
TRBV30,-,TRBJ1-4,CAWSVPGTNEKLFF,TGTGCCTGGAGTGTACCGGGTACTAATGAAAAACTGTTTTTT
TRBV6-5,TRBD2,TRBJ2-2,CATTLAGGVSGELFF,TGTGCCACTACACTAGCGGGGGGCGTTTCCGGGGAGCTGTTTTTT
TRBV6-5,TRBD1,TRBJ1-2,CASSQVSGGAYGYTF,TGTGCCAGCAGCCAAGTGTCAGGGGGCGCCTATGGCTACACCTTC
TRBV11-2,-,TRBJ1-1,CASRPIQGQAFF,TGTGCCAGCAGGCCGATTCAGGGGCAAGCTTTCTTT
TRBV5-6,-,TRBJ1-5,CASSQGPGRVGNQPQHF,TGTGCCAGCAGCCAGGGGCCGGGACGAGTGGGCAATCAGCCCCAGCATTTT
TRBV10-3,TRBD2,TRBJ2-7,CAISEGTSGGLYEQYF,TGTGCCATCAGCGAGGGGACTAGCGGGGGATTGTACGAGCAGTACTTC
TRBV7-7,-,TRBJ2-1,CASSLFPTTSSYNEQFF,TGTGCCAGCAGCTTATTCCCGACTACGAGCTCCTACAATGAGCAGTTCTTC
TRBV5-1,-,TRBJ1-1,CASSSAAGAAPADNTEAFF,TGCGCCAGCAGCTCCGCAGCTGGGGCCGCCCCCGCTGATAACACTGAAGCTTTCTTT
TRBV11-2,TRBD1,TRBJ2-5,CASSLGGTGWGETQYF,TGTGCCAGCAGCTTAGGGGGGACAGGGTGGGGAGAGACCCAGTACTTC
TRBV7-9,-,TRBJ1-2,CASSLPYPARGYTF,TGTGCCAGCAGCCTTCCTTACCCCGCGCGGGGCTACACCTTC
TRBV6-5,TRBD1,TRBJ2-2,CASSYPLGQITGELFF,TGTGCCAGCAGTTACCCGTTGGGACAGATCACCGGGGAGCTGTTTTTT
TRBV9,-,TRBJ1-2,CASSAQATNYGYTF,TGTGCCAGCAGCGCCCAAGCGACCAACTATGGCTACACCTTC
TRBV29-1,-,TRBJ1-5,CSADTQPQHF,TGCAGCGCCGACACGCAGCCCCAGCATTTT
TRBV7-9,-,TRBJ2-7,CASLRTESYEQYF,TGTGCCAGCCTCCGGACAGAGTCCTACGAGCAGTACTTC